These T cell receptor beta chains were read from a single sample in a study of post-analysis software for immune sequencing data. A single record per CDR3 protein comes from TCRdb applying MiXCR to the PCR reads. Among roughly 430,000 distinct CDR3 sequences listed, less than 40% were seen once. Sample: blood. The receptors stem from a girl under 10 years old with multiple sclerosis. CDR3s include the opening cysteine and the closing phenylalanine or tryptophan. The D gene is left open where the match is weak. Only some rows state a clone size, as once, few, many or a class for expanded clones.

TGTGCCAGCAGCTCCACAGGGGGCCGGGACACTGAAGCTTTCTTT	CASSSTGGRDTEAFF	TRBJ1-1	15	TRBD1	TRBV7-3	.
TGCGCCAGCAGCCGTGGACTAGCGGGAGGTTCCTACGAGCAGTACTTC	CASSRGLAGGSYEQYF	TRBJ2-7	16	TRBD2	TRBV4-3	few
TGCGCCAGCAGCCAAGATCTAGCGGCCATCCGATACAATGAGCAGTTCTTC	CASSQDLAAIRYNEQFF	TRBJ2-1	17	TRBD2	TRBV4-1	few
TGCGCCAGCAGCCCCCTGCCGACAGGGACCACAGATACGCAGTATTTT	CASSPLPTGTTDTQYF	TRBJ2-3	16	TRBD1	TRBV5-1	.
TGTGCCAGCAGTGACCAGGGCATGAACACTGAAGCTTTCTTT	CASSDQGMNTEAFF	TRBJ1-1	14	.	TRBV2	.
TGCGCCAGCAGGCACAGGGAACTGAACCCCGGGGAGCTGTTTTTT	CASRHRELNPGELFF	TRBJ2-2	15	.	TRBV5-1	.
TGTGCCAGCAGTCCCCGTACTAACCAGGGATACATTCAGTACTTC	CASSPRTNQGYIQYF	TRBJ2-4	15	.	TRBV27	.
TGTGCCAGCAGCGGCAGCGGGACAGGGGGCCCCTACGAGCAGTACTTC	CASSGSGTGGPYEQYF	TRBJ2-7	16	TRBD1	TRBV2	.
TGTGCCAGCGCGGGATCCAACTATGGCTACACCTTC	CASAGSNYGYTF	TRBJ1-2	12	.	TRBV28	many
TGTGCCAGCAGTTTAATTGCAGGGGGCGCTCACCACGAGCAGTACTTC	CASSLIAGGAHHEQYF	TRBJ2-7	16	TRBD1	TRBV12-3/TRBV12-4	few
TGCAGTGCTACGAACGCAGGAGAAGCTAACTATGGCTACACCTTC	CSATNAGEANYGYTF	TRBJ1-2	15	.	TRBV20-1	few